What follows is one TCR beta chain and its context. Its antigen is unknown. The sample holds other DNA sequences that translate to the same CDR3. The data are from a study of radiotherapy plus CTLA-4 blockade in lung cancer. The study treated chemo-refractory metastatic non-small-cell lung cancer patients with focal radiation plus ipilimumab CTLA-4 blockade. TCRdb's table, derived via immunoSEQ multiplex PCR, lists solely in-frame clones and lacks some. The sample contains over 35,000 clones, around 77% of which appear only once. Findings of the study overall: According to reports, early shifts in blood T cell clones, alongside interferon-beta, forecast response most accurately. Tumor-origin TCR clones grew in blood after radiotherapy plus ipilimumab.

Germline V gene data show CDR1 as MDHEN and CDR2 as SYDVKM. The CDR3 contains 14 residues. V shed 2 bases and J shed 7 bases, with 12 bases lying between them. This chain joins TRBV28 and TRBJ1-5; tentative D call: TRBD1 (6 bases). The specimen comprised peripheral blood, sampled from a patient treated with radiotherapy plus ipilimumab. This clonotype originated in a human donor with non-small cell lung cancer whose response to radiotherapy plus ipilimumab could not be evaluated. CDR3 protein: CASSLQTGNQPQHF. The CDR3 DNA reads as TGTGCCAGCAGTTTACAAACAGGGAACCAGCCCCAGCATTTT.